One sample yielded the 17 T cell receptor beta chains listed below, sequenced in a study of control samples from healthy donors and cancer patients (dated by TCRdb to between 2020 and 2021). The library relied on the immunoSEQ multiplex PCR assay. TCRdb limited this immuneACCESS table to in-frame rearrangements with V and J called. A share of clones is missing; checked studies link under half to unresolved V genes, and the rest is unexplained. The sample yields roughly 140,000 clones; 93% were counted once. The ten most abundant clones make up under 2.5% of the sample. The sample taken for sequencing was blood. These receptors were collected from a man aged 50 or older in good health.

The chain combines TRBV5-1 with TRBJ2-5, with 10 positions matching TRBD1. The CDR3 spans 15 residues. Germline loops: CDR1 SGHRS, CDR2 YFSETQ. V was pared by 4 bases and J by 5 bases, with 8 bases of the junction left unmatched. CDR3 nucleotide sequence: TGCGCCAGCAGCCTGAGAGGGACAGGGGAGGAGACCCAGTACTTC. It is translated as CASSLRGTGEETQYF.

The chain is built from TRBV2 and TRBJ1-2, with TRBD1 as a possible D gene (5 bases). CDR3 length equals 13 residues. The V gene lost 1 base and the J gene lost 5 bases, with 8 bases spanning the gap. Germline V CDR1 and CDR2: SNHLY, FYNNEI. The CDR3 reads CASSEGEGYGYTF. The CDR3, as DNA: TGTGCCAGCAGTGAAGGGGAGGGGTATGGCTACACCTTC.

The J gene is TRBJ2-3, the V gene TRBV11-2, with 7 positions matching TRBD2. Germline V gene lookup returns CDR1 SGHAT and CDR2 FQNNGV. V lost 5 bases, J lost 8 bases, and 13 bases stayed unmatched. The CDR3 sequence is 15 residues long. The CDR3 DNA follows: TGTGCCAGCAGCGTGAGCGGGGCTCTACGGGGTACGCAGTATTTT. This sequence encodes CASSVSGALRGTQYF. The complete variable domain, with remaining parts taken from reference TRBV11-2 and TRBJ2-3, reads EAGVAQSPRYKIIEKRQSVAFWCNPISGHATLYWYQQILGQGPKLLIQFQNNGVVDDSQLPKDRFSAERLKGVDSTLKIQPAKLEDSAVYLCASSVSGALRGTQYFGPGTRLTVL.

The chain carries TRBV18 and TRBJ2-1; D ambiguous. Trimming shortened V by 2 bases and J by 1 base, and 15 bases separated the two germline ends. The CDR3 consists of 17 residues. CDR1 is KGHSH and CDR2 is LQKENI in the germline V gene. The CDR3 DNA reads as TGTGCCAGCTCACCAAGGGCACGAGCGTTTTCCTACAATGAGCAGTTCTTC. As protein: CASSPRARAFSYNEQFF.

The chain employs TRBV6-5 and TRBJ1-1; D remains ambiguous. Germline V gene data show CDR1 as MNHEY and CDR2 as SVGAGI. Trimming cost V 6 bases and J 8 bases, with 16 bases left between them. This CDR3 comprises 13 residues. CDR3 DNA sequence: TGTGCCAGCAGAACCCCGGGTCCCGGAGAAGCTTTCTTT. Its protein is CASRTPGPGEAFF.

The chain recombines TRBV11-2 with TRBJ1-2; 8 bases align to TRBD1. Germline CDR1 reads SGHAT; CDR2 reads FQNNGV. With 0 bases clipped from V and 10 bases from J, the junction kept 7 bases outside the gene matches. The CDR3 contains 14 residues. The CDR3 reads CASSLEAGGADYTF. CDR3 coding DNA: TGTGCCAGCAGCTTAGAAGCAGGGGGCGCAGACTACACCTTC.

This clone occurred a few times. CDR3 coding DNA: TGTGCCTCCTTGAGGCCGGCGAACACTGAAGCTTTCTTT. Translation: CASLRPANTEAFF. This chain connects TRBV7-9 to TRBJ1-1; D is unresolved. Trimming cost V 11 bases and J 1 base, with 14 bases left between them. This CDR3 contains 13 residues. Germline CDR1 reads SEHNR; CDR2 reads FQNEAQ (reference sequence).

The gene calls are TRBV11-2 and TRBJ1-6; D uncertain. Per germline, CDR1 SGHAT and CDR2 FQNNGV. There are 16 residues in the CDR3. The V end was cut by 5 bases, the J end by 0 bases, with 11 bases between. The CDR3 nucleotides read TGTGCCAGCAGCCCGGGGATCCGCTCCTATAATTCACCCCTCCACTTT. This sequence encodes CASSPGIRSYNSPLHF.

This clone occurred once. The CDR3 spells CASSLSQTVNEQFF. The CDR3 region has the DNA TGTGCCAGCAGCTTGTCCCAGACAGTTAATGAGCAGTTCTTC. The chain recombines TRBV7-2 with TRBJ2-1; TRBD1 is a possible D gene (5 bases). CDR3 length equals 14 residues. Trimming stripped 3 bases from V and 7 bases from J, with 13 bases between. Germline values: CDR1 SGHTA, CDR2 FQGNSA.

J is TRBJ2-5 and V is TRBV11-2, with 10 positions matching TRBD2. Germline-derived CDR1 and CDR2 are SGHAT and FQNNGV. Trimming cost V 3 bases and J 7 bases; bases outside gene matches: 5. This CDR3 is 14 amino acids long. CDR3 DNA sequence: TGTGCCAGCAGCTTCCTAGCGGGAGCGGGGACCCAGTACTTC. It translates to CASSFLAGAGTQYF. The variable domain in full, completed from reference TRBV11-2 and TRBJ2-5, reads EAGVAQSPRYKIIEKRQSVAFWCNPISGHATLYWYQQILGQGPKLLIQFQNNGVVDDSQLPKDRFSAERLKGVDSTLKIQPAKLEDSAVYLCASSFLAGAGTQYFGPGTRLLVL.

V is TRBV6-5 and J is TRBJ2-3; tentative D call: TRBD2 (5 bases). The V end was cut by 2 bases, the J end by 0 bases, with 9 bases between. Germline V gene data show CDR1 as MNHEY and CDR2 as SVGAGI. The CDR3 extends over 15 amino acids. The CDR3 bases are TGTGCCAGCAGTTACGGCAGGACTAGCACAGATACGCAGTATTTT. This codes for CASSYGRTSTDTQYF.

The sample holds one count of this clone. The genes are TRBV3-1 (or the pseudogene TRBV3-2) and TRBJ1-5; maybe TRBD1 (6 bases). From germline, CDR1 is LGHDT and CDR2 YNNKEL (reference sequence). The CDR3 totals 15 residues. V lost 0 bases, J lost 6 bases, and 12 bases lay in between. Written as DNA, the CDR3 is TGTGCCAGCAGCCAAGAGGGGCAGGGGAGTCAGCCCCAGCATTTT. Translated: CASSQEGQGSQPQHF.

The V gene is TRBV27, the J gene TRBJ2-2, with 10 positions matching TRBD2. Germline V gene data show CDR1 as MNHEY and CDR2 as SMNVEV (reference sequence). The CDR3 contains 19 residues. Losses at the gene ends were 7 bases for V and 4 bases for J; bases not matched to a gene: 18. The chain's CDR3 is CASKAFHRTSGGSTGELFF. CDR3 bases: TGTGCCAGCAAGGCTTTTCATCGGACTAGCGGCGGGAGCACCGGGGAGCTGTTTTTT.

The V call is TRBV7-6, the J call TRBJ2-1; TRBD2 might be the D (6 bases). The CDR3 is 19 amino acids. The V end lost 3 bases, the J end lost 0 bases, and 21 bases lay between the germline ends. Germline V gene data show CDR1 as SGHVS and CDR2 as FNYEAQ. This CDR3 is CASSFVYRTTQSSYNEQFF. The DNA for the CDR3 is TGTGCCAGCAGCTTCGTTTACAGGACTACCCAAAGCTCCTACAATGAGCAGTTCTTC. The entire variable domain, with the rest obtained from reference TRBV7-6 and TRBJ2-1, is as follows: GAGVSQSPRYKVTKRGQDVALRCDPISGHVSLYWYRQALGQGPEFLTYFNYEAQQDKSGLPNDRFSAERPEGSISTLTIQRTEQRDSAMYRCASSFVYRTTQSSYNEQFFGPGTRLTVL.

J is TRBJ1-1 and V is TRBV4-2; D remains ambiguous. In germline, CDR1 is LGHNA, CDR2 YNFKEQ. The ends were cut back, 4 bases at V and 5 bases at J, with 14 bases in the middle. The CDR3 contains 14 residues. The CDR3 DNA is TGTGCCAGCAGCCCTCCATCGAGAGGGACTGAAGCTTTCTTT. This codes for CASSPPSRGTEAFF.

This clone was counted once. The J gene is TRBJ2-3, the V gene TRBV5-1; the match to TRBD2 covers 7 bases. V lost 4 bases, J lost 0 bases, and 8 bases stayed unmatched. Germline CDR1 is SGHRS and CDR2 is YFSETQ. This CDR3 contains 16 residues. The CDR3, as DNA: TGCGCCAGCAGCAGCAGACTAGCAGCTAGCACAGATACGCAGTATTTT. This translates into CASSSRLAASTDTQYF.

The chain has TRBV10-2 and TRBJ2-3; 8 bases line up with TRBD2. Unmatched junction bases numbered 9, after V lost 5 bases and J lost 5 bases. This CDR3 contains 15 residues. CDR1 is WSHSY and CDR2 is SAAADI in the germline V gene. The CDR3 DNA reads as TGCGCCAGCAGTTCGGCGGGAGGCCTGGTAGATACGCAGTATTTT. It is translated as CASSSAGGLVDTQYF.